The T cell receptor beta chain described here comes from a study of T cells in Graves' hyperthyroidism and ophthalmopathy. Study-wide results and caveats: Within blood appeared most thyroid clonotypes that had expanded above 0.001.

Patients with uncontrolled infections, other autoimmune diseases, pregnancy or lactation were excluded. Thyroid ultrasound and orbital computed tomography, with clinical symptoms and serum thyroxine and TRAb, informed diagnoses. V was pared by 3 bases and J by 0 bases, with 21 bases between. This CDR3 contains 18 residues. The germline CDR1 and CDR2 sequences are SGHRS and YFSETQ. This clonotype was picked up one time. Its target is unknown. Using RNA transcripts as the source, TCR beta CDR3 regions were amplified. HTBI primers were employed in a first-round RT-PCR of the TCR CDR3. TCRdb reprocessed the multiplex PCR reads via MiXCR and lists one record per CDR3 protein. The table includes 500,000 to 600,000 distinct CDR3 sequences, around 43% detected once.

This TCR came from an adult woman with Graves' disease, either hyperthyroidism or ophthalmopathy (not recorded which). This chain uses TRBV5-1 with TRBJ2-5, with D tentatively TRBD1 or TRBD2 (6 bases each). Material: peripheral blood or thyroid tissue (not recorded which). CDR3 sequence (DNA): TGCGCCAGCAGCTCCAGGGTTACCGGGGGCGTTAACCAAGAGACCCAGTACTTC. Translated, it gives CASSSRVTGGVNQETQYF. The full variable domain, with the rest looked up from reference TRBV5-1 and TRBJ2-5, is KAGVTQTPRYLIKTRGQQVTLSCSPISGHRSVSWYQQTPGQGLQFLFEYFSETQRNKGNFPGRFSGRQFSNSRSEMNVSTLELGDSALYLCASSSRVTGGVNQETQYFGPGTRLLVL.